This T cell receptor (beta chain) was captured in a study of post-analysis software for immune sequencing data. For the study at large: Patients with relapsing-remitting, secondary progressive and progressive-relapsing multiple sclerosis courses were all represented. Study-level points and caveats: When patients were compared with controls, four or five TRBV segments were more frequent, TRBV5-6, TRBV5-1 and TRBV20-1 among them. For normalized Chao1 diversity, multiple sclerosis patients scored significantly lower than controls did.

Each TCR beta cDNA library carried unique molecular identifiers. TCRdb reprocessed the PCR reads with MiXCR, giving one entry per CDR3 protein. The sample shows some 800,000 distinct CDR3 sequences, approximately 44% of them seen only once. This clonotype was counted between two and nine times. Its antigen is not known. The CDR3 spans 15 residues. From germline, CDR1 is MNHEY and CDR2 SMNVEV (reference sequence). J gave up 4 bases and V 6 bases, and 9 bases lay outside the gene matches. Input material: blood. The chain recombines TRBV27 with TRBJ2-1, with 7 positions matching TRBD2. This clonotype was sampled from a girl aged 10 to 17 with multiple sclerosis. Here the CDR3 DNA reads TGTGCCAGCAGGCATTTGCTAGCGGAATACAATGAGCAGTTCTTC. It yields the protein CASRHLLAEYNEQFF.